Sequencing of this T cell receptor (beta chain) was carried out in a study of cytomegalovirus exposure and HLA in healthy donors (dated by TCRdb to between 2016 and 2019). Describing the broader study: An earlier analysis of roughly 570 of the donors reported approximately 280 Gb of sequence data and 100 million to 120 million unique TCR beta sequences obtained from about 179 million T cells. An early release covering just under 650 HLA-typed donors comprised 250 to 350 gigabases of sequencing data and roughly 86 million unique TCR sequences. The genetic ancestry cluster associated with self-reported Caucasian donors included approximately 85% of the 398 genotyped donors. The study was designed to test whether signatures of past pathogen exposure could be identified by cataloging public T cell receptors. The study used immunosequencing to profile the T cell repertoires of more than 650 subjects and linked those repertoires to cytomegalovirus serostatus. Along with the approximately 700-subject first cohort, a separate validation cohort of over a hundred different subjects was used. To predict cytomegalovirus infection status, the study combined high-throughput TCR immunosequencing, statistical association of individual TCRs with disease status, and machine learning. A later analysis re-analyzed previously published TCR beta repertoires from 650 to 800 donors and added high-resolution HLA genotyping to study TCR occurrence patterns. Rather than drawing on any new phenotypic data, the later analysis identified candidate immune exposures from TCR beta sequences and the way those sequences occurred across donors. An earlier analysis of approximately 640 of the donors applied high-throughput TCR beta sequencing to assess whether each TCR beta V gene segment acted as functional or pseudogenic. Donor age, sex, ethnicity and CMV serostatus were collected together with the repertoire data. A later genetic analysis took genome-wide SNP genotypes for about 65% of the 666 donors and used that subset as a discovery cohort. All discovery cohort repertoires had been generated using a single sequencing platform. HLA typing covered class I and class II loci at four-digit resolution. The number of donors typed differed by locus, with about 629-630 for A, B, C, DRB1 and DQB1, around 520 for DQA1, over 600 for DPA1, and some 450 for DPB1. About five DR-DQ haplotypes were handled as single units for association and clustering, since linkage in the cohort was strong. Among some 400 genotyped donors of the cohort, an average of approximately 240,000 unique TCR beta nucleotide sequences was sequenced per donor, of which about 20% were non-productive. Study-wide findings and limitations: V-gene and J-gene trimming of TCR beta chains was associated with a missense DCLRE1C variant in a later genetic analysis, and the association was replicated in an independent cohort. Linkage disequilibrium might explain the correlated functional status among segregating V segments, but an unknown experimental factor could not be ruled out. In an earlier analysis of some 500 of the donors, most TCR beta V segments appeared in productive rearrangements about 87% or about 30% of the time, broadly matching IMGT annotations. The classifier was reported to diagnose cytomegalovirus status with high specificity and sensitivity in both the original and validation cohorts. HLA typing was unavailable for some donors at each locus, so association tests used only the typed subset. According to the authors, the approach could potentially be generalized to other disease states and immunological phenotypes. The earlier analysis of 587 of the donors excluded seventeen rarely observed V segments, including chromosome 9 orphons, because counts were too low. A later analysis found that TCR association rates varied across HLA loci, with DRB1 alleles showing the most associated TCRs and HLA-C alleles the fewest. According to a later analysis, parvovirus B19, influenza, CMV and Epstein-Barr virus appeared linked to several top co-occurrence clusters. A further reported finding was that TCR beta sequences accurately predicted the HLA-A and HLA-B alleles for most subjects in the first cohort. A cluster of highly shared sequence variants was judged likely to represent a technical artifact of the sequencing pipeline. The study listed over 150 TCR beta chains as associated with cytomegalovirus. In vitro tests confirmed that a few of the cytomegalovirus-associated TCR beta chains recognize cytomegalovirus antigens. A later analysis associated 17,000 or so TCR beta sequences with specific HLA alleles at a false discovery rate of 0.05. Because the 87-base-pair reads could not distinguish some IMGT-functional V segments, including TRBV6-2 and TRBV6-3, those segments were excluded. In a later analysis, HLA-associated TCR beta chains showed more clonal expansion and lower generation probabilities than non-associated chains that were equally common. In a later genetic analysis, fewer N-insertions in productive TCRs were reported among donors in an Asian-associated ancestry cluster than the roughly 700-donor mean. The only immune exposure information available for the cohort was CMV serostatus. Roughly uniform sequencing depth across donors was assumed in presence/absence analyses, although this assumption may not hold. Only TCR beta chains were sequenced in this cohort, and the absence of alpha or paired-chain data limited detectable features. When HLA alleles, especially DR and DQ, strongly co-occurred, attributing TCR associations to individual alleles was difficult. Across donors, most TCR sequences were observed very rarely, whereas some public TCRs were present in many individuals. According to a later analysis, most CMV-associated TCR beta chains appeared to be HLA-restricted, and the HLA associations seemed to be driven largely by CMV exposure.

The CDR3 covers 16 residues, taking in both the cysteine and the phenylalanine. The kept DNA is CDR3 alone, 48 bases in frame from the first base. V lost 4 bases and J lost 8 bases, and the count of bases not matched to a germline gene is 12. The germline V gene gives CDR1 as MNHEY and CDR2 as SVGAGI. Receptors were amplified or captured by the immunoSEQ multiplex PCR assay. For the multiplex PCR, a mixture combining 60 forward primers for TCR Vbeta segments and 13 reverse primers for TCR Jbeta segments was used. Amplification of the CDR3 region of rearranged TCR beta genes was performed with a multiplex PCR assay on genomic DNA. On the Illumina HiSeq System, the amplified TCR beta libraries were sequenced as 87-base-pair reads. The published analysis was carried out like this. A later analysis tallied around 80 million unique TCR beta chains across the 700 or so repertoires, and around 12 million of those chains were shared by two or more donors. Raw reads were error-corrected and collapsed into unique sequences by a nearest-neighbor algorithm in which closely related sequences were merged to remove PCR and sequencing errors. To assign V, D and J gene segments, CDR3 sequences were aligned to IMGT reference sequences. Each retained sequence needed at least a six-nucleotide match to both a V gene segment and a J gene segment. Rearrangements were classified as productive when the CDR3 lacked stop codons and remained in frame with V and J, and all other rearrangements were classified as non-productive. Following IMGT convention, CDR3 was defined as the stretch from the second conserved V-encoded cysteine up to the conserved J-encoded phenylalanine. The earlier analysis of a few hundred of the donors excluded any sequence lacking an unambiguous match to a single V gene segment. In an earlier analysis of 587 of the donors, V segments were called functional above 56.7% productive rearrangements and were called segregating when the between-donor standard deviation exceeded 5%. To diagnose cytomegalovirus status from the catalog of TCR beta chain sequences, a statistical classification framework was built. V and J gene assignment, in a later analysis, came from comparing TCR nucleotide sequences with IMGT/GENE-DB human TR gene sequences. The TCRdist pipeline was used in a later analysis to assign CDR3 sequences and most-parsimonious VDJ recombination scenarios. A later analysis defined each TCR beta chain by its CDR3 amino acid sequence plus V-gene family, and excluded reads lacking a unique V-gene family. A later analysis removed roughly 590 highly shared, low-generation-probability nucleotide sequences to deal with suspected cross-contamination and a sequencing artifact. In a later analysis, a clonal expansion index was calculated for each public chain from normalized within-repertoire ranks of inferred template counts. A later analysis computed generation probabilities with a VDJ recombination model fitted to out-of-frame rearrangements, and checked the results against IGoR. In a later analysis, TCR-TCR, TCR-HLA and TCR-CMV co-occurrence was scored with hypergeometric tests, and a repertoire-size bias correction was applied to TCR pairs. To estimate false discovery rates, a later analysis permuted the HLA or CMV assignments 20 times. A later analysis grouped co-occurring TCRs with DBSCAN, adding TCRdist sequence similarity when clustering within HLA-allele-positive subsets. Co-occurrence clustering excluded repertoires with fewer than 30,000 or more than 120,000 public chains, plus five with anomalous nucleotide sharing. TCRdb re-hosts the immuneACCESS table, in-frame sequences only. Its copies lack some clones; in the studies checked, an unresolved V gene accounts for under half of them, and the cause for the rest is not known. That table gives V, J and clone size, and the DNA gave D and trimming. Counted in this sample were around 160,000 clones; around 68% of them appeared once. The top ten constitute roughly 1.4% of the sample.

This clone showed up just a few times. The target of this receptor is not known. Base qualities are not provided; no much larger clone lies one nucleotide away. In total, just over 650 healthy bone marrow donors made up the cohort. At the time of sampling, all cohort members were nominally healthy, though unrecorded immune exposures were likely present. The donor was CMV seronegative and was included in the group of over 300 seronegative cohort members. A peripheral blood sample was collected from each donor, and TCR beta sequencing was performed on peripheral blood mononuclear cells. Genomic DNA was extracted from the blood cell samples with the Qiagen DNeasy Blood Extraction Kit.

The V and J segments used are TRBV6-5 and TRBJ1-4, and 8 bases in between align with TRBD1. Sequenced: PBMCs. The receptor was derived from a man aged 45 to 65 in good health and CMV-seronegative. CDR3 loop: CASSSSSGGAGEKLFF. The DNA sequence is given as TGTGCCAGCAGTTCTTCTTCAGGGGGCGCCGGAGAAAAACTGTTTTTT.